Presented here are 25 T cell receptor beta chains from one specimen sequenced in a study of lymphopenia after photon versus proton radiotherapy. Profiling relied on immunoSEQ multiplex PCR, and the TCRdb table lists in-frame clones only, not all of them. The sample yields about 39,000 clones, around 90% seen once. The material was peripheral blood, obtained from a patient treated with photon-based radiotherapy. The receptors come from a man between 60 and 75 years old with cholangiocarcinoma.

Here the CDR3 DNA reads TGTGCCAGCAGTGTCACAGGGGGGAGCTACAATGAGCAGTTCTTC. Translation: CASSVTGGSYNEQFF. J is TRBJ2-1 and V is TRBV25-1; 8 bases are shared with TRBD1. The V and J ends lost 4 bases and 3 bases, in that order; junction bases with no gene match: 5. Germline V CDR1 and CDR2: MGHDK, SYGVNS. The CDR3 contains 15 residues.

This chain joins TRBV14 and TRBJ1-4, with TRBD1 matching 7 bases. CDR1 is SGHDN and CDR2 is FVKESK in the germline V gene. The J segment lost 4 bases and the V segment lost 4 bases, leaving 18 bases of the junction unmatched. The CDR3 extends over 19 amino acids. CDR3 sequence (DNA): TGTGCCAGCAGCCCTGGACAGGCCAGAGTTTACTCGCTTAATGAAAAACTGTTTTTT. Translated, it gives CASSPGQARVYSLNEKLFF.

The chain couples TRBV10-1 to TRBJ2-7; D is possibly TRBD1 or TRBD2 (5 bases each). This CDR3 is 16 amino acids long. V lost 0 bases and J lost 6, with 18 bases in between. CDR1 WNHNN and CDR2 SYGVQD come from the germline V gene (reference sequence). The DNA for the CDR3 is TGCGCCAGCAGTGAGTCTGGCCGAGGGGTATTGAGCGAGCAGTACTTC. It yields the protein CASSESGRGVLSEQYF.

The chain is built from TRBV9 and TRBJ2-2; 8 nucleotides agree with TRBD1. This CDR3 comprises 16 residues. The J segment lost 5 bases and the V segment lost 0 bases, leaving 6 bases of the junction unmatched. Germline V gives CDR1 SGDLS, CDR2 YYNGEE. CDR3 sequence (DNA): TGTGCCAGCAGCGTAGCCGCAGGGGGCGCAACCGGGGAGCTGTTTTTT. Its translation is CASSVAAGGATGELFF. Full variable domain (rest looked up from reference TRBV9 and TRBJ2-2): DSGVTQTPKHLITATGQRVTLRCSPRSGDLSVYWYQQSLDQGLQFLIQYYNGEERAKGNILERFSAQQFPDLHSELNLSSLELGDSALYFCASSVAAGGATGELFFGEGSRLTVL.

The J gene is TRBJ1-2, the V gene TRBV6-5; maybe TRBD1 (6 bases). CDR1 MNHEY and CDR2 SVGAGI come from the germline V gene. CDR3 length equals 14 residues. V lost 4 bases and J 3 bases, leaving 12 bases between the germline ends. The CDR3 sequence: CASSSQTGDYGYTF. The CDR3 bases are TGTGCCAGCAGTTCCCAGACAGGAGACTATGGCTACACCTTC.

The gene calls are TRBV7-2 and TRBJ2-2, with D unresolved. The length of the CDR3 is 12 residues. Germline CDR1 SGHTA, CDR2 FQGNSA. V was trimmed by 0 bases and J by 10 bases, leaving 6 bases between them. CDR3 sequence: CASSLAGSELFF. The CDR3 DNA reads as TGTGCCAGCAGCTTAGCCGGCTCGGAGCTGTTTTTT. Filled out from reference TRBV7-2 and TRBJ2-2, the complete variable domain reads GAGVSQSPSNKVTEKGKDVELRCDPISGHTALYWYRQSLGQGLEFLIYFQGNSAPDKSGLPSDRFSAERTGGSVSTLTIQRTQQEDSAVYLCASSLAGSELFFGEGSRLTVL.

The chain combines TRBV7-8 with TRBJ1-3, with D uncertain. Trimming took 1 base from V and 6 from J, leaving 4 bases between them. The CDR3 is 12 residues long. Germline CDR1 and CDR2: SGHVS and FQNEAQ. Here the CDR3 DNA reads TGTGCCAGCAGCTTAGGGGTAAACACCATATATTTT. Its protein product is CASSLGVNTIYF.

The CDR3 spells CAISVASGVGEQYF. DNA for the CDR3: TGTGCCATCAGTGTGGCTAGCGGGGTCGGAGAGCAGTACTTC. The V gene is TRBV10-3, the J gene TRBJ2-7, with 9 nucleotides matching TRBD2. CDR1 and CDR2 (germline): ENHRY, SYGVKD. The CDR3 consists of 14 residues. With 4 bases clipped from V and 7 bases from J, the junction kept 8 bases outside the gene matches.

The CDR3 DNA follows: TGCGCCAGCAGCGCGGGACTAGCGGGAGATCTTTCGTACAATGAGCAGTTCTTC. Protein product: CASSAGLAGDLSYNEQFF. This chain links TRBV4-1 with TRBJ2-1, with 14 bases identical to TRBD2. Germline V gives CDR1 MGHRA, CDR2 YSYEKL. The CDR3 is 18 amino acids. With V trimmed by 5 bases and J by 4 bases, 10 bases remained unmatched.

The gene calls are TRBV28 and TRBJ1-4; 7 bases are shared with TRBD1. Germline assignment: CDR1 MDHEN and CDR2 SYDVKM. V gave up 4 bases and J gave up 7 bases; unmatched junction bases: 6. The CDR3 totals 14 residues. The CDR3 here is CASSSRQGSEKLFF. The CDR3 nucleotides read TGTGCCAGCAGTTCACGACAGGGAAGTGAAAAACTGTTTTTT.

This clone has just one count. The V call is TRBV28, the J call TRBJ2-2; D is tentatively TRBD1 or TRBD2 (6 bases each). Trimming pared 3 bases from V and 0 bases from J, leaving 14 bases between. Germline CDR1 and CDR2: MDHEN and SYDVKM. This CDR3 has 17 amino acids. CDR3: CASSFWGAASNTGELFF. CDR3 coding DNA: TGTGCCAGCAGTTTTTGGGGGGCGGCCTCGAACACCGGGGAGCTGTTTTTT. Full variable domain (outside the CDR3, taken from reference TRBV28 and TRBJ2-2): DVKVTQSSRYLVKRTGEKVFLECVQDMDHENMFWYRQDPGLGLRLIYFSYDVKMKEKGDIPEGYSVSREKKERFSLILESASTNQTSMYLCASSFWGAASNTGELFFGEGSRLTVL.

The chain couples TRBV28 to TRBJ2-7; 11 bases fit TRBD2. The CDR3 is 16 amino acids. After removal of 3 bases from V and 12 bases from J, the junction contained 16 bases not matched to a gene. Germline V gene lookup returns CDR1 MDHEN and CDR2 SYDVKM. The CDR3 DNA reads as TGTGCCAGCAGTTTCATAGCGGGAGGGCCAGGTTCTAGGCTGTACTTC. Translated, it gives CASSFIAGGPGSRLYF.

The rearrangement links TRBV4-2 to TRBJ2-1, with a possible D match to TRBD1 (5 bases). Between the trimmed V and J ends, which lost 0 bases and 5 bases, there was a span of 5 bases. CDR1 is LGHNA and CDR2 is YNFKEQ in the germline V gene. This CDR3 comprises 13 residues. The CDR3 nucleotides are TGTGCCAGCAGCCAAGAAGGGGACAATGAGCAGTTCTTC. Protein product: CASSQEGDNEQFF.

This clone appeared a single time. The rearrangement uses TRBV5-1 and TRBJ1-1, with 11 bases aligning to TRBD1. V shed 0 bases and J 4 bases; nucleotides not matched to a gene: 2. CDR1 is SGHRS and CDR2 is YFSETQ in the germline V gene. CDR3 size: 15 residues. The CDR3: CASSLAGTGGTEAFF. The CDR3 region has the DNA TGCGCCAGCAGCTTGGCCGGGACAGGGGGCACTGAAGCTTTCTTT.

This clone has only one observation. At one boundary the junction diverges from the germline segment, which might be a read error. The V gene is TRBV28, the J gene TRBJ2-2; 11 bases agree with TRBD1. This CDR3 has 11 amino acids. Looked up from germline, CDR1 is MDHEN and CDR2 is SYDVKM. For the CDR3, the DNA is TGCGGGACAGGGGGAACCGGGGAGCTGTTTTTT. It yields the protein CGTGGTGELFF.

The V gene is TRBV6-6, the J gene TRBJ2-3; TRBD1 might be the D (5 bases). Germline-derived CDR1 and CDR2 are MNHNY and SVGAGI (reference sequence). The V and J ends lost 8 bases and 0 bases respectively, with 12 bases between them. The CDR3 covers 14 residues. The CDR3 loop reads CASRRVASTDTQYF. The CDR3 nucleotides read TGTGCCAGCCGCAGGGTAGCTAGCACAGATACGCAGTATTTT.

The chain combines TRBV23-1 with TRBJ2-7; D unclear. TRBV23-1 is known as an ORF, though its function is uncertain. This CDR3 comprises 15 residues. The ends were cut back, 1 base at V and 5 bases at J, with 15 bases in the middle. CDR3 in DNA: TGCGCCAGCAGTCAATTGACATACCAATGGGACGAGCAGTACTTC. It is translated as CASSQLTYQWDEQYF.

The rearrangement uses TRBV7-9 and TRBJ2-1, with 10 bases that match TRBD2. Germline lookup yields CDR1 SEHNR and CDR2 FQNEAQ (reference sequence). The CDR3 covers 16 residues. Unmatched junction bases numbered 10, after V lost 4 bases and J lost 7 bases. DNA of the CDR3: TGTGCCAGCAGCTCTTCGGGAGCGGGGGGGCCGAATGAGCAGTTCTTC. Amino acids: CASSSSGAGGPNEQFF.

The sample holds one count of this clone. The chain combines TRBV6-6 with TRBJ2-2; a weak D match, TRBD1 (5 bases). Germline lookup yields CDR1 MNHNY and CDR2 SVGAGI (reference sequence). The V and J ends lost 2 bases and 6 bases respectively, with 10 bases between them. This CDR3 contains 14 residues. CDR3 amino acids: CASSYPAGSGELFF. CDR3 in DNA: TGTGCCAGCAGTTACCCGGCAGGGTCCGGGGAGCTGTTTTTT.

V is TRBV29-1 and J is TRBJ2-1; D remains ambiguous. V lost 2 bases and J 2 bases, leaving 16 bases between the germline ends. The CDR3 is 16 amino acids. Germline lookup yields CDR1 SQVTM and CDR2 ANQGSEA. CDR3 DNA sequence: TGCAGCGTTGAACTTTTGCTGCAGGCCCCCTACAATGAGCAGTTCTTC. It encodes CSVELLLQAPYNEQFF.

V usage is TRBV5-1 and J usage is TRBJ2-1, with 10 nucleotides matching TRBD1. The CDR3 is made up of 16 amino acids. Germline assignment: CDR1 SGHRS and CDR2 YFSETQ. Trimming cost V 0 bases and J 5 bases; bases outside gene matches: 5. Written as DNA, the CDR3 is TGCGCCAGCAGCTTGGTGGGACAGGGGATCGACAATGAGCAGTTCTTC. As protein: CASSLVGQGIDNEQFF.

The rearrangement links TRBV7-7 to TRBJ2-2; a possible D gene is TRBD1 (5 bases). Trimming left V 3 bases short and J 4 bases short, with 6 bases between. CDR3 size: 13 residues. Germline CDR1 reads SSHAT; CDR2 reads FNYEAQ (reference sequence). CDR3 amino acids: CASSFDSTGELFF. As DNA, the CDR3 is TGTGCCAGCAGCTTCGACAGCACCGGGGAGCTGTTTTTT.

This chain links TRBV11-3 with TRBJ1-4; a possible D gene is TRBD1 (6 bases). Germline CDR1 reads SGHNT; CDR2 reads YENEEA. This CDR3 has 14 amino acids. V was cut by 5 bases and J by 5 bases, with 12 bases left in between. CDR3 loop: CASSPLDRNEKLFF. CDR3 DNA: TGTGCCAGCAGCCCATTGGACAGAAATGAAAAACTGTTTTTT.

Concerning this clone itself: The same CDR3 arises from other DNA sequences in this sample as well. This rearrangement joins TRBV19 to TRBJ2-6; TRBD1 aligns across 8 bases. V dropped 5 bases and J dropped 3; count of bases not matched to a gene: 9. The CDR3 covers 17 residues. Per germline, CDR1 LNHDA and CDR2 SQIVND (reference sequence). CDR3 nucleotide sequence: TGTGCCAGTAGTCCCAAAACAGGGGGAAGTGGGGCCAACGTCCTGACTTTC. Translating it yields CASSPKTGGSGANVLTF.

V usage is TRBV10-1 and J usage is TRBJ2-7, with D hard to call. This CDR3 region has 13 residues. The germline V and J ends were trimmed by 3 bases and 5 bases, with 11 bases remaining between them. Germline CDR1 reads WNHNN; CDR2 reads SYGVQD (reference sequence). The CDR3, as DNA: TGCGCCAGCAGTGACAGATTAACGGACGAGCAGTACTTC. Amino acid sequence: CASSDRLTDEQYF.